The 3 T cell receptor beta chains presented below share a single source sample, sequenced in a study of control samples from healthy donors and cancer patients. Assay: immunoSEQ multiplex PCR; the TCRdb copy retains only in-frame clones and omits some. The sample yields a few hundred thousand clones, roughly 90% seen once. Source material: PBMCs. These TCRs come from a man in his forties or fifties with head and neck cancer.

This clone was seen a single time. The genes are TRBV20-1 and TRBJ2-3; 9 bases fit TRBD1. The CDR3 contains 16 residues. Germline CDR1 reads DFQATT; CDR2 reads SNEGSKA (reference sequence). The junction had 11 bases not matched to a gene; V was cut back by 3 bases and J by 4 bases. CDR3 protein: CSASGPGQGSSDTQYF. The CDR3 DNA follows: TGCAGTGCTAGTGGTCCGGGACAGGGAAGTTCAGATACGCAGTATTTT.

V gene TRBV4-2 combines with J gene TRBJ1-4; TRBD1 is a possible D gene (5 bases). V was trimmed by 0 bases and J by 8 bases, leaving 13 bases between them. The germline CDR1 and CDR2 sequences are LGHNA and YNFKEQ. The CDR3 sequence is 15 residues long. CDR3 protein: CASSQEFWGGEKLFF. As DNA, the CDR3 is TGTGCCAGCAGCCAAGAGTTCTGGGGGGGAGAAAAACTGTTTTTT.

The count of this clone is one. The chain employs TRBV28 and TRBJ2-1, with D possibly matching TRBD1 (5 bases). V lost 1 base, J lost 2 bases, and 6 bases lay in between. Germline V gene sequence: CDR1 MDHEN, CDR2 SYDVKM. The CDR3 runs 14 residues. The CDR3 region is CASSLYRTYNEQFF. In DNA form, the CDR3 reads TGTGCCAGCAGTTTATACAGGACCTACAATGAGCAGTTCTTC.